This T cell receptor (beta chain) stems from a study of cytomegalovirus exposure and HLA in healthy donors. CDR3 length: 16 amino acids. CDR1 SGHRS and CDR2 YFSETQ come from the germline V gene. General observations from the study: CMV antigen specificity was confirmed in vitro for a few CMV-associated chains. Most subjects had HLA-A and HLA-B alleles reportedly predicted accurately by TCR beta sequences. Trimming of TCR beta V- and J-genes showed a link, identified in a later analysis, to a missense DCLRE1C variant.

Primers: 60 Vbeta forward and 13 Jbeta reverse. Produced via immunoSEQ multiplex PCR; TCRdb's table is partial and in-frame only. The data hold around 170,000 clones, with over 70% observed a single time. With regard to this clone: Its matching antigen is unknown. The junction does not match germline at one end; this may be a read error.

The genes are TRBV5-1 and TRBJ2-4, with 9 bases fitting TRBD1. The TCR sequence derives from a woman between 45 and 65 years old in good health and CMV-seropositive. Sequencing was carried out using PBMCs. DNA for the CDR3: TGCGCCAGCAGCACCGGGACAGGGAACGCCAAAAACAGTCAGTACTTC. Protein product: CASSTGTGNAKNSQYF.